One sample yielded the 5 T cell receptor beta chains listed below, sequenced in a study of response to subunit inactivated influenza vaccine. In TCRdb, the RT-PCR reads were re-called with MiXCR into one record per CDR3 protein. The sample includes 650,000 to 800,000 distinct CDR3 sequences, approximately 15% of them seen just once. Material: PBMCs from blood, obtained 14 to 15 days before vaccination. These receptors came from a man in his fifties or sixties who received an inactivated influenza vaccine.

This clonotype showed up many times. This sequence joins TRBV10-3 and TRBJ1-6; D might be TRBD1 (5 bases). The length of the CDR3 is 16 residues. The germline CDR1 and CDR2 sequences are ENHRY and SYGVKD. V was clipped by 3 bases and J by 7 bases, with 16 bases between them. The CDR3 is CAISDRSGTGNSPLHF. Here the CDR3 DNA reads TGTGCCATCAGTGATCGATCCGGGACGGGGAATTCACCCCTCCACTTT.

This clonotype was picked up a small number of times. The chain is built from TRBV20-1 and TRBJ2-3, with D perhaps TRBD1 (6 bases). CDR1 and CDR2 (germline): DFQATT, SNEGSKA (reference sequence). V lost 2 bases and J lost 2, with 14 bases in between. The CDR3 consists of 15 residues. The CDR3 DNA reads TGCAGTGCTAGATCCATGACAGGAAACACAGATACGCAGTATTTT. It translates to CSARSMTGNTDTQYF.

This sequence joins TRBV7-2 and TRBJ2-5; no clear D gene. The V end was cut by 2 bases, the J end by 5 bases, with 9 bases between. The CDR3 is 13 amino acids. Germline V gene sequence: CDR1 SGHTA, CDR2 FQGNSA. The CDR3 region is CASSLKVRETQYF. The CDR3 DNA sequence: TGTGCCAGCAGCTTAAAGGTGCGGGAGACCCAGTACTTC.

In this sample, this clonotype turned up a few times. This sequence joins TRBV24-1 and TRBJ2-5, with 11 positions matching TRBD2. The germline gives CDR1 KGHDR, CDR2 SFDVKD. The length of the CDR3 is 17 residues. Unmatched junction bases numbered 6, after V lost 3 bases and J lost 1 base. The CDR3 loop reads CATSDPRLAGLQETQYF. The DNA for the CDR3 is TGTGCCACCAGTGATCCCCGACTAGCGGGGCTCCAAGAGACCCAGTACTTC.

Many counts were recorded for this clonotype. The genes are TRBV20-1 and TRBJ2-3, with D perhaps matching TRBD2 (5 bases). V was pared by 0 bases and J by 0 bases, with 13 bases between. Germline CDR1 is DFQATT and CDR2 is SNEGSKA (reference sequence). There are 16 residues in the CDR3. The CDR3 sequence is CSARDVLGISTDTQYF. In nucleotides, the CDR3 is TGCAGTGCTAGAGATGTACTCGGGATTAGCACAGATACGCAGTATTTT.